The source of this T cell receptor beta chain is a study of blood T cell repertoires in COVID-19. Study-level background: Samples of COVID-19 (acute and convalescent) were obtained from the United States, Italy and Spain. In each case, the material was cDNA or gDNA derived from T cells, B-cell-depleted T cells, or PBMCs.

Per the study methods: Reference gene primer amplification gave nucleated cell count estimates. Clones were read by immunoSEQ multiplex PCR, and TCRdb kept only the in-frame ones, dropping some. V and J calls plus clone size are reproduced from that table; the DNA served to infer D and trimming. The sample has approximately 91,000 clones, 75% to 85% seen once; the top ten hold about 10%. Sequenced material: peripheral blood. This receptor was taken from an elderly woman with acute or convalescent COVID-19.

As DNA, the CDR3 is TGCAGCGTTGGAAATCTCGGGTACTACGAGCAGTACTTC. Residues: CSVGNLGYYEQYF. The V call is TRBV29-1, the J call TRBJ2-7; D is undetermined. Germline loops: CDR1 SQVTM, CDR2 ANQGSEA. The CDR3 is made up of 13 amino acids. With 4 bases removed from V and 3 bases from J, the gap between germline ends came to 13 bases.